This is a list of T cell receptor beta chains from one sample in a study of blood T cell repertoires in COVID-19. The table came from immunoSEQ multiplex PCR; TCRdb's copy has only in-frame clones and leaves some out. Among 200,000 to 250,000 clones listed, 85% to 90% were seen once. Sequenced sample: PBMCs or T cells enriched from blood (not recorded which). These receptors were taken from a man aged 25-40 years who had been exposed to COVID-19. Both conserved end residues are part of each CDR3. A D gene is named only where the DNA matches it firmly. Clone size is given for some rows only: seen once, a few or many times, or a class if the clone is expanded.

V gene: TRBV11-2; clone size: .; J gene: TRBJ1-1; D gene: .; CDR3 protein: CASSPSGNTEAFF; CDR3 DNA: TGTGCCAGCAGCCCTTCGGGGAACACTGAAGCTTTCTTT
V gene: TRBV5-1; clone size: .; J gene: TRBJ2-3; D gene: TRBD2; CDR3 protein: CASNLFPLAGGQGDTQYF; CDR3 DNA: TGCGCCAGCAACCTCTTCCCGCTAGCGGGGGGGCAGGGAGATACGCAGTATTTT
V gene: TRBV10-3; clone size: .; J gene: TRBJ2-4; D gene: TRBD1; CDR3 protein: CASRGLDKNIQYF; CDR3 DNA: TGTGCCAGCAGGGGGCTGGACAAAAACATTCAGTACTTC
V gene: TRBV27; clone size: .; J gene: TRBJ1-2; D gene: .; CDR3 protein: CASSLGEGGYGYTF; CDR3 DNA: TGTGCCAGCAGTTTGGGAGAGGGGGGGTATGGCTACACCTTC
V gene: TRBV11-3; clone size: .; J gene: TRBJ2-7; D gene: TRBD1; CDR3 protein: CASSRQGVHEQYF; CDR3 DNA: TGTGCCAGCAGCAGACAGGGTGTTCACGAGCAGTACTTC
V gene: TRBV4-1; clone size: .; J gene: TRBJ2-5; D gene: TRBD2; CDR3 protein: CASSPKVIGGNQETQYF; CDR3 DNA: TGCGCCAGCAGCCCAAAGGTTATCGGGGGGAACCAAGAGACCCAGTACTTC
V gene: TRBV11-3; clone size: .; J gene: TRBJ1-3; D gene: .; CDR3 protein: CASSWSGGNTIYF; CDR3 DNA: TGTGCCAGCAGCTGGTCAGGCGGAAACACCATATATTTT
V gene: TRBV4-2; clone size: .; J gene: TRBJ2-1; D gene: TRBD2; CDR3 protein: CASSVQPSGGGNEQFF; CDR3 DNA: TGTGCCAGCAGCGTCCAACCTAGCGGGGGAGGCAATGAGCAGTTCTTC
V gene: TRBV3-1/TRBV3-2; clone size: .; J gene: TRBJ2-1; D gene: TRBD2; CDR3 protein: CASSHWTERGYYNEQFF; CDR3 DNA: TGTGCCAGCAGCCACTGGACGGAGCGGGGCTACTACAATGAGCAGTTCTTC
V gene: TRBV11-3; clone size: few; J gene: TRBJ2-3; D gene: .; CDR3 protein: CASSLDNTDTQYF; CDR3 DNA: TGTGCCAGCAGCTTAGATAACACAGATACGCAGTATTTT
V gene: TRBV7-8; clone size: .; J gene: TRBJ1-5; D gene: .; CDR3 protein: CASSSAWGRNQPQHF; CDR3 DNA: TGTGCCAGCAGCTCAGCTTGGGGGCGAAATCAGCCCCAGCATTTT